Listed below are T cell receptor beta chains from one sample, sequenced in a study of T cells after yellow fever vaccination. TCRdb itself ran the 5' RACE reads through MiXCR, one entry per CDR3 protein. The sample yields hundreds of thousands of distinct CDR3 sequences, 13% seen once. This specimen was PBMCs, taken on the day of the yellow fever booster vaccination. These receptors were obtained from a man younger than 40 who received the YFV17D yellow fever vaccine. The CDR3 runs from the conserved cysteine through the conserved F or W. A D gene is named only where the DNA matches it firmly. Clone size is not always given. Where it is, it says once, few, many or a class for expanded clones.

cdr3_nt,cdr3_aa,j_call,clone_size,d_call,v_call
TGTGCCAGCAGTCGACCGGGACAGGGGGAGGTAGATCAGCCCCAGCATTTT,CASSRPGQGEVDQPQHF,TRBJ1-5,few,TRBD1,TRBV12-3/TRBV12-4
TGTGCCAGCAGTGATCGGGACACCTCCTCCACCTACGAGCAGTACTTC,CASSDRDTSSTYEQYF,TRBJ2-7,few,-,TRBV25-1
TGTGCCAGCAGTTCTAGTATTAGGGGTACAGATACGCAGTATTTT,CASSSSIRGTDTQYF,TRBJ2-3,-,-,TRBV28
TGTGCCAGCATCTCCCGGGCGGGGGTAAATGAGCAGTTCTTC,CASISRAGVNEQFF,TRBJ2-1,few,TRBD2,TRBV7-2
TGTGCCAGCAGTTTAGACGGTCGGGAACTAGGAGCGGATGAGACCCAGTACTTC,CASSLDGRELGADETQYF,TRBJ2-5,-,-,TRBV12-3/TRBV12-4
TGCAGTGCTAACAGGGCCTACGAGCAGTACTTC,CSANRAYEQYF,TRBJ2-7,-,-,TRBV20-1
TGTGCCAGCAGCTACCAAGCCAAAAACATTCAGTACTTC,CASSYQAKNIQYF,TRBJ2-4,-,-,TRBV27
TGCGCCAGCAGCTTGAATGGGAACGAGCAGTACTTC,CASSLNGNEQYF,TRBJ2-7,many,-,TRBV5-1
TGCAGTGCTAGCCTGGGAGAGATCAGGGCCGAGCAGTACTTC,CSASLGEIRAEQYF,TRBJ2-7,few,-,TRBV20-1
TGCAGTGCCAACCGGGACAACGCTCAGCAGTTCTTC,CSANRDNAQQFF,TRBJ2-1,many,-,TRBV20-1
TGCAGCGTAAATGGCGGGACGTCGACCTTCACAGATACGCAGTATTTT,CSVNGGTSTFTDTQYF,TRBJ2-3,few,-,TRBV29-1
TGCAGTGCTAGAGCCAAGACTGACTACGAGCAGTACTTC,CSARAKTDYEQYF,TRBJ2-7,few,-,TRBV20-1
TGCAGTGCTAGACGCGGACAGGCCGCCTGGGGCTACACCTTC,CSARRGQAAWGYTF,TRBJ1-2,few,TRBD1,TRBV20-1
TGTGCCAGCAGCTACAGACAGGGCGAGGGCGAAAAACTGTTTTTT,CASSYRQGEGEKLFF,TRBJ1-4,few,TRBD1,TRBV6-2/TRBV6-3
TGTGCCATCAGTGAGACAGGGGGCCGAGAGACCCAGTACTTC,CAISETGGRETQYF,TRBJ2-5,few,TRBD1,TRBV10-3
TGTGCCAGCAGCGATACCTCAGTCAGCGGCCAGTACTTC,CASSDTSVSGQYF,TRBJ2-5,many,-,TRBV7-2
TGTGCCAGCAGCTTAGCGTCATTCGTGAGCACAGATACGCAGTATTTT,CASSLASFVSTDTQYF,TRBJ2-3,-,-,TRBV7-6
TGTGCCAGCAGCTTAAATGGCAGCCCCTACGAGCAGTACTTC,CASSLNGSPYEQYF,TRBJ2-7,-,-,TRBV7-2
TGTGCCAGCAGTACCATAAGGGGTGAGCAGTTCTTC,CASSTIRGEQFF,TRBJ2-1,-,-,TRBV6-2/TRBV6-3
TGTGCCTGGAGTGTGCCTTGGACAGGGAGGAGGGCAGATACGCAGTATTTT,CAWSVPWTGRRADTQYF,TRBJ2-3,few,TRBD1,TRBV30
TGTGCCAGCAGTTTGGCACTAGGGAACATTCAGTACTTC,CASSLALGNIQYF,TRBJ2-4,few,-,TRBV6-5
TGCAGTGCTAGAGATTTCGGAGGCACAGATACGCAGTATTTT,CSARDFGGTDTQYF,TRBJ2-3,few,-,TRBV20-1
TGTGCCAGCAGTGAATGGGGCGGAACCAGCACAGATACGCAGTATTTT,CASSEWGGTSTDTQYF,TRBJ2-3,few,-,TRBV25-1
TGCGCCAGCAGCCAAGATACACAGGTCCCCAACAATGAGCAGTTCTTC,CASSQDTQVPNNEQFF,TRBJ2-1,-,-,TRBV4-1
TGTGCCAGCAGTTACGTCACGATCACAGATACGCAGTATTTT,CASSYVTITDTQYF,TRBJ2-3,-,-,TRBV6-2/TRBV6-3
TGTGCCAGCAGCCGACTCAGAGATCGCACAGATACGCAGTATTTT,CASSRLRDRTDTQYF,TRBJ2-3,few,-,TRBV14
TGCAGTGCTAGACGGAACACTGAAGCTTTCTTT,CSARRNTEAFF,TRBJ1-1,few,-,TRBV20-1
TGCGCCAGCAGCTTGACTAGGGCGAACACCGGGGAGCTGTTTTTT,CASSLTRANTGELFF,TRBJ2-2,-,-,TRBV5-1
TGTGCCAGCAGTGAATCAGGGTGGGGGAACACTGAAGCTTTCTTT,CASSESGWGNTEAFF,TRBJ1-1,-,-,TRBV27
TGTGCCATCAGTGTTGGTAGCGGCGCAGATACGCAGTATTTT,CAISVGSGADTQYF,TRBJ2-3,-,-,TRBV10-3
TGCAGCGTTGATAGCGGAGGGCTCGATACGCAGTATTTT,CSVDSGGLDTQYF,TRBJ2-3,-,-,TRBV29-1
TGTGCCAGCAGCCACTCAGGGGGTGGGGAGCCCCAGCATTTT,CASSHSGGGEPQHF,TRBJ1-5,-,TRBD1,TRBV7-8
TGCGCCAGCAGTGAGCAGGCGGCTGGAAACACCATATATTTT,CASSEQAAGNTIYF,TRBJ1-3,-,-,TRBV10-2
TGCGCCAGCAGCCAAGATCCTAGCGGGTTCGACAATGAGCAGTTCTTC,CASSQDPSGFDNEQFF,TRBJ2-1,-,TRBD2,TRBV4-3
TGTGCCACCGGACGTCTCCCGGGTTGGAACATTCAGTACTTC,CATGRLPGWNIQYF,TRBJ2-4,few,-,TRBV28
TGTGCCTGGAGTATTCCCGGGACAAAAGAGAGGCAGCCCCAGCATTTT,CAWSIPGTKERQPQHF,TRBJ1-5,few,-,TRBV30
TGTGCCAGCAGCTTGGAAAGGAGCTCCTACGAGCAGTACTTC,CASSLERSSYEQYF,TRBJ2-7,few,-,TRBV5-6
TGCAGTGCCCTTAGAGCGAGAGGGAATAGCGGTGAGCAGTTCTTC,CSALRARGNSGEQFF,TRBJ2-1,few,-,TRBV20-1
TGCAGCGTTGAAGATCACGACAGGGGAGGAGAGACCCAGTACTTC,CSVEDHDRGGETQYF,TRBJ2-5,few,TRBD1,TRBV29-1
TGTGCCAGCAGCCCAGGCAGTCCCTATGGCTACACCTTC,CASSPGSPYGYTF,TRBJ1-2,-,-,TRBV7-8
TGCAGTGCTAGTATGTCACTAGCGGGAGGGTTTACCTACGAGCAGTACTTC,CSASMSLAGGFTYEQYF,TRBJ2-7,-,TRBD2,TRBV20-1
TGCAGTGCTAGTCCCCTAGCGGGAGCTTACAATGAGCAGTTCTTC,CSASPLAGAYNEQFF,TRBJ2-1,few,TRBD2,TRBV20-1
TGCGCCAGCAGCTTGGCCCAAGGGGCGAATGAGCAGTTCTTC,CASSLAQGANEQFF,TRBJ2-1,-,-,TRBV5-1
TGTGCCAGCATCTCTAACCATGCCTCGGAGACCCAGTACTTC,CASISNHASETQYF,TRBJ2-5,-,-,TRBV12-3/TRBV12-4
TGCGCCAGCACTAAGGGCGGGGGCACAGATACGCAGTATTTT,CASTKGGGTDTQYF,TRBJ2-3,many,-,TRBV10-2
TGTGCCAGCAGCGTAGGCGGTCTTTCAAGGGGAGAGACCCAGTACTTC,CASSVGGLSRGETQYF,TRBJ2-5,few,-,TRBV9
TGCAGTGCTAGTGACTCTAGCGGGATTGAGACCCAGTACTTC,CSASDSSGIETQYF,TRBJ2-5,-,TRBD2,TRBV20-1
TGTGCCCCCGGACTGTCCCGGGGTGAGCAGTTCTTC,CAPGLSRGEQFF,TRBJ2-1,-,-,TRBV15
TGTGCCAGCAGCCAGGCCCTAGGCCTCAGCACCTACAATGAGCAGTTCTTC,CASSQALGLSTYNEQFF,TRBJ2-1,-,-,TRBV4-2
TGTGCCAGCACCCAACAGGGCAGCGTCCCCACAGATACGCAGTATTTT,CASTQQGSVPTDTQYF,TRBJ2-3,-,-,TRBV9
TGCAGTGCTAGTCTGGACTCTGGTCAGCCCCAGCATTTT,CSASLDSGQPQHF,TRBJ1-5,-,-,TRBV20-1
TGTGCCACTGAACCCGGGGCCAGGAAAGAAGAGACCCAGTACTTC,CATEPGARKEETQYF,TRBJ2-5,few,-,TRBV15